The 5 T cell receptor beta chains presented below share a single source sample, sequenced in a study of breast tumors, draining lymph nodes, adjacent tissues. In TCRdb, the multiplex PCR reads were re-called with MiXCR into one record per CDR3 protein. The data show about 13,000 distinct CDR3 sequences, 50% seen once. Sequenced sample: tumor-adjacent breast tissue. These receptors were obtained from a female donor with breast cancer. Some clones in this sample may be carry-over from other donors' samples.

There are many counts of this clonotype. This may be a read error: a much more frequent sequence differs by one nucleotide. The V gene is TRBV20-1, the J gene TRBJ2-7; 7 nucleotides match TRBD1. The CDR3 is 14 residues long. Germline CDR1 is DFQATT and CDR2 is SNEGSKA (reference sequence). The J segment lost 6 bases and the V segment lost 5 bases, leaving 13 bases of the junction unmatched. The CDR3 bases are TGCAGTGCTGAAACCGGGACAGAAATCTCCGAGCAGTACTTC. Translated: CSAETGTEISEQYF.

There are many counts of this clonotype. This sequence joins TRBV20-1 and TRBJ1-5, with TRBD1 identical over 7 bases. CDR3 size: 14 residues. Trimming removed 3 bases from V and 4 bases from J; junction bases left unmatched: 6. Germline V gene data show CDR1 as DFQATT and CDR2 as SNEGSKA (reference sequence). The chain's CDR3 is CSASRGTVNQPQHF. In DNA form, the CDR3 reads TGCAGTGCTAGTCGCGGGACAGTTAATCAGCCCCAGCATTTT.

In its sample, this clonotype was seen many times. The J gene is TRBJ2-7, the V gene TRBV6-2 or TRBV6-3; no definite D call. This CDR3 contains 13 residues. Trimming left V 4 bases short and J 2 bases short, with 9 bases between. The germline V gene has CDR1 MNHEY and CDR2 SVGEGT. The CDR3 nucleotides are TGTGCCAGCAGTTGGGTCCCTACCTACGAGCAGTACTTC. It yields the protein CASSWVPTYEQYF.

The chain couples TRBV20-1 to TRBJ1-3; 8 bases agree with TRBD1. After removal of 5 bases from V and 3 bases from J, the junction contained 15 bases not matched to a gene. The length of the CDR3 is 17 residues. Germline V gene data show CDR1 as DFQATT and CDR2 as SNEGSKA (reference sequence). In DNA form, the CDR3 reads TGCAGTGCTCTACCTACCGGGACAGGCCTACGTGGAAACACCATATATTTT. Translation: CSALPTGTGLRGNTIYF.

This clonotype was picked up a small number of times. The CDR3 does not end in the conserved phenylalanine or tryptophan, so this is likely a read error. Because the CDR3's place on the DNA is in doubt, the DNA is left out and the CDR3 is given as listed by TCRdb. This rearrangement joins TRBV6-1 to TRBJ1-2; the DNA was not compared with TRBD1, the D call given in the table. The length of the CDR3 is 9 amino acids, counting both ends. Germline V lookup: CDR1 MNHNS, CDR2 SASEGT. CDR3 region: CASSELGGL.